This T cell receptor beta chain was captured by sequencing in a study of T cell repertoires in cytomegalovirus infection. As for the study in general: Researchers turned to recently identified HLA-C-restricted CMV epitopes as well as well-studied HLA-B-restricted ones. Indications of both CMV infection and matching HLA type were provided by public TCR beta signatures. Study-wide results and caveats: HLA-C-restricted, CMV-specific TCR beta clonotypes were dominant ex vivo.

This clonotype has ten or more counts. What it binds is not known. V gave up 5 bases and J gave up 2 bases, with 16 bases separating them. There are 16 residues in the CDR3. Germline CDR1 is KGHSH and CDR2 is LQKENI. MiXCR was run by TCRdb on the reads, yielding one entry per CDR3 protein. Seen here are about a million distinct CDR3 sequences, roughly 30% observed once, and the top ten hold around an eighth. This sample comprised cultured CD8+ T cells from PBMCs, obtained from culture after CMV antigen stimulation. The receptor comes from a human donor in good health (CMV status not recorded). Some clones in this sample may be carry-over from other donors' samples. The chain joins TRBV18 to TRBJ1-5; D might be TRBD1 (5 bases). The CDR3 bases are TGTGCCAGCTCATCCTCCGGGGGGTTGGGCAATCAGCCCCAGCATTTT. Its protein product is CASSSSGGLGNQPQHF.